The sequence of this T cell receptor beta chain was determined in a study of blood T cell repertoires in COVID-19. Overall study: T cells, B-cell-depleted T cells, or PBMCs provided the cDNA or gDNA that served as material.

CDR3 length equals 14 residues. Trimming left V 2 bases short and J 3 bases short, with 10 bases between. Looked up from germline, CDR1 is KGHDR and CDR2 is SFDVKD. Original processing methods: Estimates of nucleated cell counts were drawn from the amplification of reference gene primers. Assay used: immunoSEQ multiplex PCR; TCRdb lists only in-frame clones, some missing. V, J and clone size reflect that table, while D and trimming were determined from the DNA. Of about 190,000 clones listed, about 83% are singletons. The specimen was peripheral blood. This chain connects TRBV24-1 to TRBJ2-7; D call uncertain. This TCR was recovered from a man aged 45-65 years with active or convalescent COVID-19. The chain's CDR3 is CATSDSGPNYEQYF. Written as DNA, the CDR3 is TGTGCCACCAGTGATTCGGGTCCCAACTACGAGCAGTACTTC.